The 30 T cell receptor beta chains below were found in one sample sequenced in a study of control samples from healthy donors and cancer patients. The assay was immunoSEQ multiplex PCR, and TCRdb's table has in-frame clones only and misses some. This sample carries just under 80,000 clones, 85% to 90% of them seen once, and the ten largest clones take 1.5% to 2%. What was sequenced was PBMCs. The source of these receptors is a woman in her sixties or seventies with head and neck cancer.

The V and J genes are TRBV2 and TRBJ2-2, with D uncertain. Germline loops: CDR1 SNHLY, CDR2 FYNNEI. The CDR3 extends over 15 amino acids. V was shortened by 6 bases and J by 3 bases, with 14 bases between the two germline ends. The CDR3 sequence: CASRLQQGYTGELFF. In DNA form, the CDR3 reads TGTGCCAGCAGGCTCCAGCAAGGGTACACCGGGGAGCTGTTTTTT.

V and J are TRBV5-1 and TRBJ1-1, with D possibly being TRBD1 (6 bases). This CDR3 region has 16 residues. V gave up 0 bases and J gave up 5 bases, with 17 bases separating them. Germline V lookup: CDR1 SGHRS, CDR2 YFSETQ. Written as DNA, the CDR3 is TGCGCCAGCAGCTTGGCCGGGCAGGGGAGTGGGACTGAAGCTTTCTTT. It codes for CASSLAGQGSGTEAFF.

This rearrangement joins TRBV12-3 or TRBV12-4 to TRBJ1-1, with D unclear. V lost 7 bases to trimming and J lost 0 bases, with 9 bases between them. CDR3 size: 13 residues. The CDR3 sequence: CASTVGMNTEAFF. The DNA of the CDR3 is TGTGCCAGCACGGTGGGGATGAACACTGAAGCTTTCTTT.

The chain carries TRBV5-6 and TRBJ2-7, with 11 nucleotides matching TRBD2. Germline V gene lookup returns CDR1 SGHDT and CDR2 YYEEEE. V dropped 5 bases and J dropped 3; count of bases not matched to a gene: 10. The CDR3 runs to 16 residues. The CDR3 is CASSSWGLAGGYEQYF. The CDR3, as DNA: TGTGCCAGCAGTTCATGGGGGCTAGCGGGAGGCTACGAGCAGTACTTC.

V gene TRBV4-1 combines with J gene TRBJ2-7; 9 nucleotides line up with TRBD1. In germline, CDR1 is MGHRA, CDR2 YSYEKL. The ends lost 1 base at V and 6 bases at J; junction bases unmatched: 7. The CDR3 has 15 residues. The CDR3 nucleotides read TGCGCCAGCAGCCAAGCGGGGACAGGGACCGGCGAGCAGTACTTC. Translating gives CASSQAGTGTGEQYF.

Only one count was recorded for this clone. V gene TRBV12-3 or TRBV12-4 combines with J gene TRBJ2-1, with D perhaps assigned TRBD1 or TRBD2 (5 bases each). This CDR3 spans 13 amino acids. The ends were cut back, 2 bases at V and 6 bases at J, with 8 bases in the middle. The CDR3 region is CASSLTGTNEQFF. The CDR3 DNA is TGTGCCAGCAGTTTAACTGGGACCAATGAGCAGTTCTTC.

The gene calls are TRBV20-1 and TRBJ1-1; 8 bases match TRBD1. Germline CDR1 reads DFQATT; CDR2 reads SNEGSKA (reference sequence). The CDR3 sequence is 11 residues long. With V trimmed by 3 bases and J by 8 bases, 2 bases remained unmatched. The CDR3 loop is CSARDRAEAFF. CDR3 DNA sequence: TGCAGTGCTAGGGACAGGGCAGAAGCTTTCTTT.

This clone was seen only once. The V gene is TRBV27, the J gene TRBJ2-2; D gene unclear. Germline V lookup: CDR1 MNHEY, CDR2 SMNVEV (reference sequence). The ends were cut back, 6 bases at V and 2 bases at J, with 16 bases in the middle. This CDR3 has 16 residues. CDR3 DNA sequence: TGTGCCAGCAGCCCGAAACGGAGTAGAAACACCGGGGAGCTGTTTTTT. Its translation is CASSPKRSRNTGELFF.

The V call is TRBV11-3, the J call TRBJ2-2; D gene ambiguous. The germline V gene has CDR1 SGHNT and CDR2 YENEEA. The CDR3 is made up of 12 amino acids. V was trimmed by 8 bases and J by 6 bases, leaving 10 bases between them. This CDR3 is CASSPGAGELFF. CDR3 DNA sequence: TGTGCCAGCTCGCCGGGTGCCGGGGAGCTGTTTTTT.

The chain's CDR3 is CASSPRDRGNEKLFF. The CDR3 coding sequence is TGTGCCAGCAGCCCCCGGGACAGGGGTAATGAAAAACTGTTTTTT. The chain has TRBV9 and TRBJ1-4; the match to TRBD1 covers 10 bases. Germline-derived CDR1 and CDR2 are SGDLS and YYNGEE. The CDR3 runs to 15 residues. The V segment lost 4 bases and the J segment 4 bases; nucleotides outside the gene matches: 4. Full variable domain (remainder filled in from reference TRBV9 and TRBJ1-4): DSGVTQTPKHLITATGQRVTLRCSPRSGDLSVYWYQQSLDQGLQFLIQYYNGEERAKGNILERFSAQQFPDLHSELNLSSLELGDSALYFCASSPRDRGNEKLFFGSGTQLSVL.

The rearrangement joins TRBV3-1 (or the pseudogene TRBV3-2) to TRBJ2-7; 10 bases are a match to TRBD1. Germline values: CDR1 LGHDT, CDR2 YNNKEL (reference sequence). The CDR3 is 14 residues long. V lost 5 bases to trimming and J lost 1 base; unmatched junction nucleotides: 2. CDR3 sequence (DNA): TGTGCCAGCAGCAGGGACAGGGGTTCCTACGAGCAGTACTTC. Translated: CASSRDRGSYEQYF.

The rearrangement uses TRBV28 and TRBJ2-6; no reliable D call. Germline values: CDR1 MDHEN, CDR2 SYDVKM. V dropped 2 bases and J dropped 2 bases, with 10 bases sitting between them. This CDR3 is built from 16 residues. CDR3: CASSLRWLAGANVLTF. The DNA for the CDR3 is TGTGCCAGCAGTTTAAGGTGGTTGGCTGGGGCCAACGTCCTGACTTTC.

The chain recombines TRBV12-5 with TRBJ2-2, with a tentative D call TRBD1 (5 bases). The CDR3 spans 15 residues. Trimming left V 4 bases short and J 2 bases short, with 11 bases between. Germline CDR1 LGHNT, CDR2 FRNRAP. The CDR3 protein is CASGSVGLNTGELFF. Written as DNA, the CDR3 is TGTGCTAGTGGTTCGGTGGGGCTCAACACCGGGGAGCTGTTTTTT.

V and J are TRBV6-9 and TRBJ2-7; TRBD1 aligns across 9 bases. V trimming: 6 bases; J trimming: 3 bases; junction bases outside the gene matches: 21. CDR1 and CDR2 from the germline V gene are MNHGY and SVAAGI. This CDR3 spans 19 amino acids. The CDR3 bases are TGTGCCAGCAGACACCGCCGGGACAGGGTTTTACTCCGCGTCTACGAGCAGTACTTC. Protein sequence: CASRHRRDRVLLRVYEQYF.

This chain links TRBV11-2 with TRBJ2-5; 9 bases match TRBD2. Germline V gives CDR1 SGHAT, CDR2 FQNNGV. The J segment lost 3 bases and the V segment lost 1 base, leaving 0 bases of the junction unmatched. The CDR3 runs to 14 residues. The CDR3 region is CASSLGLAEETQYF. The CDR3 bases are TGTGCCAGCAGCTTAGGACTAGCGGAAGAGACCCAGTACTTC.

This sequence joins TRBV6-5 and TRBJ2-7; D is undetermined. CDR1 and CDR2 (germline): MNHEY, SVGAGI. The CDR3 length is 15 residues. The V end lost 6 bases, the J end lost 2 bases, and 17 bases lay between the germline ends. The CDR3 reads CASRPGQAPAYEQYF. As DNA, the CDR3 is TGTGCCAGCAGGCCGGGCCAAGCACCGGCCTACGAGCAGTACTTC.

V gene TRBV5-1 combines with J gene TRBJ1-1; D is unclear. Trimming removed 4 bases at V and 1 base at J, with 11 bases between. This CDR3 spans 14 amino acids. The germline CDR1 and CDR2 sequences are SGHRS and YFSETQ. Here the CDR3 reads CASSHPPPNTEAFF. CDR3 DNA sequence: TGCGCCAGCAGCCACCCTCCGCCGAACACTGAAGCTTTCTTT.

This chain connects TRBV7-2 to TRBJ2-6; D remains unclear. With 11 bases removed from V and 0 bases from J, the gap between germline ends came to 8 bases. Germline V gene sequence: CDR1 SGHTA, CDR2 FQGNSA. This CDR3 contains 13 residues. The CDR3 sequence: CAFVISGANVLTF. The CDR3 region has the DNA TGTGCCTTCGTGATCTCTGGGGCCAACGTCCTGACTTTC. Using reference TRBV7-2 and TRBJ2-6 for the parts outside the CDR3, the full variable domain is GAGVSQSPSNKVTEKGKDVELRCDPISGHTALYWYRQSLGQGLEFLIYFQGNSAPDKSGLPSDRFSAERTGGSVSTLTIQRTQQEDSAVYLCAFVISGANVLTFGAGSRLTVL.

CDR3 DNA sequence: TGTGCCAGCAGCCGCCCGGGACAGACCAATGAGCAGTTCTTC. Translation: CASSRPGQTNEQFF. The chain recombines TRBV3-1 (or the pseudogene TRBV3-2) with TRBJ2-1, with 7 positions matching TRBD1. The V and J ends lost 4 bases and 6 bases, in that order; junction bases with no gene match: 6. This CDR3 has 14 residues. The germline V gene has CDR1 LGHDT and CDR2 YNNKEL (reference sequence).

CDR3 amino acids: CASSFGGQETQYF. For the CDR3, the DNA is TGCGCCAGCAGCTTCGGGGGTCAAGAGACCCAGTACTTC. This sequence joins TRBV5-1 and TRBJ2-5; a possible D gene is TRBD2 (6 bases). Germline assignment: CDR1 SGHRS and CDR2 YFSETQ. The CDR3 loop spans 13 amino acids. The germline V and J ends were trimmed by 2 bases and 2 bases, with 7 bases remaining between them.

The chain couples TRBV6-2 or TRBV6-3 to TRBJ2-7; no firm D call. CDR1 is MNHEY, CDR2 SVGEGT, per germline. This CDR3 has 15 amino acids. The V end lost 0 bases, the J end lost 0 bases, and 9 bases lay between the germline ends. CDR3 DNA: TGTGCCAGCAGTTACTCGATCGGTCTCTCCTACGAGCAGTACTTC. It yields the protein CASSYSIGLSYEQYF.

The chain uses TRBV3-1 (or the pseudogene TRBV3-2) and TRBJ1-5; D uncertain. Trimming removed 1 base at V and 6 bases at J, with 7 bases between. Germline V gene sequence: CDR1 LGHDT, CDR2 YNNKEL (reference sequence). CDR3 length equals 13 residues. The CDR3 loop reads CASSQGGGQPQHF. CDR3 coding DNA: TGTGCCAGCAGCCAAGGGGGTGGTCAGCCCCAGCATTTT.

The chain joins TRBV6-2 or TRBV6-3 to TRBJ1-1, with 9 bases aligning to TRBD1. Germline V gene lookup returns CDR1 MNHEY and CDR2 SVGEGT. This CDR3 has 15 residues. The J segment lost 4 bases and the V segment lost 5 bases, leaving 8 bases of the junction unmatched. The CDR3 DNA follows: TGTGCCAGCAGTCCCGACAGGGGGGCTTTCACTGAAGCTTTCTTT. Translated: CASSPDRGAFTEAFF.

This chain links TRBV28 with TRBJ2-3; 13 positions match TRBD2. The CDR3 length is 16 residues. V lost 3 bases, J lost 3 bases, and 3 bases stayed unmatched. Per germline, CDR1 MDHEN and CDR2 SYDVKM. DNA for the CDR3: TGTGCCAGCAGTTTGGAACTAGCGGGGGGGACAGATACGCAGTATTTT. Protein sequence: CASSLELAGGTDTQYF.

The chain recombines TRBV5-1 with TRBJ2-1; unclear D gene. This CDR3 has 15 residues. Germline-derived CDR1 and CDR2 are SGHRS and YFSETQ. V dropped 7 bases and J dropped 2 bases, with 16 bases sitting between them. For the CDR3, the DNA is TGCGCCAGCCTCCTTGCGCATTTACCCTACAATGAGCAGTTCTTC. This translates into CASLLAHLPYNEQFF.

The V and J genes are TRBV9 and TRBJ2-3; 7 nucleotides match TRBD2. CDR1 is SGDLS, CDR2 YYNGEE, per germline. This CDR3 region has 14 residues. The ends lost 7 bases at V and 2 bases at J; junction bases unmatched: 7. The CDR3, as DNA: TGTGCCAGCGGAATTAGCGGGCTCACAGATACGCAGTATTTT. It specifies CASGISGLTDTQYF.

The chain couples TRBV7-2 to TRBJ2-1; 9 bases match TRBD2. CDR3 length equals 15 residues. V lost 1 base, J lost 9 bases, and 7 bases stayed unmatched. Germline CDR1 and CDR2: SGHTA and FQGNSA. CDR3 in amino acids: CASSLVRREGGEQFF. The CDR3 DNA sequence: TGTGCCAGCAGCTTAGTACGGCGGGAGGGAGGTGAGCAGTTCTTC.

This CDR3 is CASSFLTGSTEAFF. Here the CDR3 DNA reads TGTGCCAGCAGCTTTCTTACAGGGAGCACTGAAGCTTTCTTT. The chain has TRBV7-9 and TRBJ1-1, with D possibly TRBD1 on 6 matching bases. This CDR3 is built from 14 residues. Germline assignment: CDR1 SEHNR and CDR2 FQNEAQ (reference sequence). Trimming shortened V by 3 bases and J by 4 bases, and 12 bases separated the two germline ends.

The chain joins TRBV4-2 to TRBJ2-5; 7 bases are shared with TRBD2. Germline V CDR1 and CDR2: LGHNA, YNFKEQ. The CDR3 covers 16 residues. V lost 2 bases, J lost 5 bases, and 11 bases stayed unmatched. The CDR3 region is CASSQSAPDGGETQYF. DNA of the CDR3: TGTGCCAGCAGCCAAAGCGCACCGGACGGGGGGGAGACCCAGTACTTC.

The V and J genes are TRBV19 and TRBJ2-2, with 7 bases lining up with TRBD2. The CDR3 has 16 amino acids. Germline CDR1 reads LNHDA; CDR2 reads SQIVND (reference sequence). After removal of 0 bases from V and 7 bases from J, the junction contained 8 bases not matched to a gene. CDR3: CASSIDRGGRRGELFF. The CDR3 nucleotides are TGTGCCAGTAGTATAGATCGGGGCGGGAGACGCGGGGAGCTGTTTTTT.